This record concerns one T cell receptor (beta chain) sequence. The antigen is unknown. One end of the junction fails to match germline, which may point to a read error. Study conclusions and caveats: Greatest tumor Treg TCR overlap was with tumor naive CD4+ cells.

Purified naive CD4+ T cells were depleted of CD25+ Tregs. Constant-region reverse primers amplified full-length variable regions, followed by semi-nested Nested Universal Primer A PCR. TCRdb called the 5' RACE reads again in MiXCR, with one record for every CDR3 protein. The table records about 61,000 distinct CDR3 sequences, almost 30% of them present only once. This CDR3 is built from 14 residues. Looked up from germline, CDR1 is SGHTA and CDR2 is FQGNSA. Sequencing was performed on tumor-infiltrating naive CD4+ T cells sorted from the breast tumor. Subset denoted: naive CD4+ T cells, CD4+CD45RA+CD25-. The chain uses TRBV7-2 and TRBJ2-2; D is possibly TRBD1 (6 bases). This receptor was taken from a female donor with breast cancer. The chain's CDR3 is CASRLRGYTRELFF. The CDR3 region has the DNA TGTGCCAGCAGGCTGAGGGGGTACACCAGGGAGCTGTTTTTT.